One sample yielded the 10 T cell receptor beta chains listed below, sequenced in a study of CXCR3-negative and CXCR3-positive naive CD8 T cells. These receptors are not linked to any known antigen. Notes on the study in general: For CXCR3-positive naive cells, TRB CDR3s were more hydrophobic than those of CXCR3-negative naive cells.

Libraries were UMI-labeled 5' RACE TRB cDNA. Reanalyzing the 5' RACE reads, TCRdb keeps one entry per CDR3 protein, without DNA. Its listing shows around 80,000 distinct CDR3 sequences. Specimen: naive CXCR3+ CD8+ T cells from blood. Noted subset: CD45RO-CCR7+CD27+CD95- naive CD8+ T cells expressing CXCR3 (TNR3+). The receptors come from a human donor in good health. Some clones in this sample may be carry-over from other donors' samples.

V is TRBV4-2 and J is TRBJ2-7; TCRdb selects TRBD1, and the lack of DNA leaves this call unchecked. The CDR3 has 15 amino acids. Germline V gene sequence: CDR1 LGHNA, CDR2 YNFKEQ. The CDR3 here is CASSQGAGESYEQYF.

V gene TRBV27 combines with J gene TRBJ1-4; with no DNA, the TCRdb D assignment of TRBD1 cannot be verified. The CDR3 totals 15 residues. Germline V gene lookup returns CDR1 MNHEY and CDR2 SMNVEV (reference sequence). The CDR3 loop is CASSMLQGAREKLFF.

The chain employs TRBV6-5 and TRBJ2-7; TCRdb indicates TRBD2, and absent DNA this call remains unverified. The CDR3 runs to 16 residues. Germline CDR1 reads MNHEY; CDR2 reads SVGAGI. The CDR3 protein is CASSYGLAGAAYEQYF.

The V call is TRBV4-3, the J call TRBJ2-1; as DNA is missing, the TRBD2 call by TCRdb cannot be tested. The germline V gene encodes CDR1 LGHNA and CDR2 YSLEER. CDR3 size: 18 residues. CDR3 sequence: CASSQGPIAGGFLYEQFF.

This sequence joins TRBV12-3 or TRBV12-4 and TRBJ1-5; TCRdb outputs TRBD1, but without DNA this stays unchecked. The CDR3 contains 15 residues. This CDR3 is CASRPGGTGKGSQHF.

This chain connects TRBV6-4 to TRBJ2-1. Germline V gene sequence: CDR1 MRHNA, CDR2 SNTAGT. The CDR3 contains 14 residues. This chain's CDR3 is CASSDSPSINEQFF.

This chain links TRBV25-1 with TRBJ2-7; TCRdb's D gene call, TRBD1, goes unchecked for lack of DNA. The germline V gene has CDR1 MGHDK and CDR2 SYGVNS. This CDR3 contains 13 residues. CDR3 loop: CASSDRQAYEQYF.

The chain is built from TRBV24-1 and TRBJ2-1. From germline, CDR1 is KGHDR and CDR2 SFDVKD. This CDR3 comprises 16 residues. CDR3 loop: CVTSDFGQYSYNEQFF.

The chain joins TRBV29-1 to TRBJ2-1; TCRdb proposes TRBD1, but this gene call is untestable without DNA. Germline CDR1 SQVTM, CDR2 ANQGSEA. This CDR3 region has 12 residues. The CDR3 reads CSGGVSLLEQFF.

The chain joins TRBV4-2 to TRBJ2-7; the D call of TRBD1 rests on TCRdb alone, since no DNA is present to check it. In germline, CDR1 is LGHNA, CDR2 YNFKEQ. This CDR3 is built from 15 residues. CDR3 amino acids: CASSQAGDTSYEQYF.